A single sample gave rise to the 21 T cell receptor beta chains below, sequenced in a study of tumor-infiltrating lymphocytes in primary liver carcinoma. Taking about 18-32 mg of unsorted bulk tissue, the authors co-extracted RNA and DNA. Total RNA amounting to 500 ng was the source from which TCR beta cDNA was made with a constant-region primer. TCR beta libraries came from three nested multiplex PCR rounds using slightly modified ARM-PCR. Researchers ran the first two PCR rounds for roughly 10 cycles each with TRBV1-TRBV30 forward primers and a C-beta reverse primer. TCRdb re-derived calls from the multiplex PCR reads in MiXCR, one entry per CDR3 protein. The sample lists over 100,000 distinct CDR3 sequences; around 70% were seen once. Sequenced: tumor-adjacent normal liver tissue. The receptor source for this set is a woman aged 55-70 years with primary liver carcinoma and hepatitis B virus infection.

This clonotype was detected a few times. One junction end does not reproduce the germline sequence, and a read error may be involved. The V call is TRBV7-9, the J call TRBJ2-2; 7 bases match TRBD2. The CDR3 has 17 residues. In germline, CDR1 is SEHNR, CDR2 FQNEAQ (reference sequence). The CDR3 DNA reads TGTACCAGCAGCTTAGTTGAAGGAGCGGGATTCACCGGGGAGCTGTTTTTT. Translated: CTSSLVEGAGFTGELFF. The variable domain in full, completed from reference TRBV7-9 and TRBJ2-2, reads DTGVSQNPRHKITKRGQNVTFRCDPISEHNRLYWYRQTLGQGPEFLTYFQNEAQLEKSRLLSDRFSAERPKGSFSTLEIQRTEQGDSAMYLCTSSLVEGAGFTGELFFGEGSRLTVL.

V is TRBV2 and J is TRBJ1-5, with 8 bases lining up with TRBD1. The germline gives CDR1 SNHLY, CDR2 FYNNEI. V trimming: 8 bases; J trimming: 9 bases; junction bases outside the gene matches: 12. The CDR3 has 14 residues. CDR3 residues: CASGLTGGVGPQHF. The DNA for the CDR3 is TGTGCCAGCGGCCTTACAGGGGGAGTGGGGCCCCAGCATTTT.

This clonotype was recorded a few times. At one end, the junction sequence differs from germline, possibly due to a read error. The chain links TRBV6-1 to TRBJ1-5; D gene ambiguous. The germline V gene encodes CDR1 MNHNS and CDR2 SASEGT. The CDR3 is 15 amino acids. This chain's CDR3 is CASSDLADSIQPQHF. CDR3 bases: TGCGCCAGCAGTGATTTGGCCGATAGCATTCAGCCCCAGCATTTT.

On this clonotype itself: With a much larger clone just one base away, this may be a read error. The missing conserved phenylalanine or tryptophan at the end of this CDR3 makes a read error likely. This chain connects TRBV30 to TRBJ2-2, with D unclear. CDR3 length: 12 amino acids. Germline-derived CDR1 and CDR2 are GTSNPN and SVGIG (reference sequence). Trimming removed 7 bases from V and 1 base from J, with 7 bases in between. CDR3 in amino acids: CASAKNTGELFI. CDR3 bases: TGTGCCTCCGCTAAGAACACCGGGGAGCTGTTTATT.

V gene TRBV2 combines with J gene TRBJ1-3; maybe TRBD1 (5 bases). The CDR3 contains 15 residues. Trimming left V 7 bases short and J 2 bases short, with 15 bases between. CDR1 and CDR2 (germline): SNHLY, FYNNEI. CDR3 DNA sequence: TGTGCCAGCATTCAAAAACGGGGGGCTGGAAACACCATATATTTT. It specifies CASIQKRGAGNTIYF.

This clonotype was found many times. The CDR3 coding sequence is TGCGCCAGCAGCCCGGTTTTAGCGGGAGAAGGGGATACGCAGTATTTT. Translation: CASSPVLAGEGDTQYF. The chain carries TRBV5-1 and TRBJ2-3; 9 bases are a match to TRBD2. V trimming: 4 bases; J trimming: 6 bases; junction bases outside the gene matches: 12. This CDR3 spans 16 amino acids. Germline V gene lookup returns CDR1 SGHRS and CDR2 YFSETQ.

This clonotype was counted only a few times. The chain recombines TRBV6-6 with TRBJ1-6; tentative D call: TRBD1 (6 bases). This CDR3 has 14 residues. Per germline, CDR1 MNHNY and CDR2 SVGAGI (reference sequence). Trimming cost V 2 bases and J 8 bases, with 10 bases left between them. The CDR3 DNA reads TGTGCCAGCAGTTACACAGGGATGGATTCACCCCTCCACTTT. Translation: CASSYTGMDSPLHF.

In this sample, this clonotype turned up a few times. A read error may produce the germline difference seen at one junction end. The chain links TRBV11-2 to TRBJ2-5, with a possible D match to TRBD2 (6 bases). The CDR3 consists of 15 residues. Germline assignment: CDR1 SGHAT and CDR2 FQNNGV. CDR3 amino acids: CAGSPGGSKGETQYF. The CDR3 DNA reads TGTGCCGGCAGCCCAGGAGGGAGTAAAGGGGAGACCCAGTACTTC.

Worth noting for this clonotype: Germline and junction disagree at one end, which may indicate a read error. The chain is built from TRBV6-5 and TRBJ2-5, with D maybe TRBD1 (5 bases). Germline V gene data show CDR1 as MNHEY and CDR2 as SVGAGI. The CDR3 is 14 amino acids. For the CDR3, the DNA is TGTGCCAGCAGCAGGGCCGGCACCGAAGAGATCCAGTACTTC. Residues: CASSRAGTEEIQYF.

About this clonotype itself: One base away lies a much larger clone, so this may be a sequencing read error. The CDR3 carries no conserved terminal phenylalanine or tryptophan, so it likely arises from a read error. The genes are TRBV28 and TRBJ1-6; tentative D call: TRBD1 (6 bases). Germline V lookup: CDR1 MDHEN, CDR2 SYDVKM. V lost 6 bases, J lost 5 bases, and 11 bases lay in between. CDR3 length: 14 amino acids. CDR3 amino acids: CASRSGANNSPLHS. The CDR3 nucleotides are TGTGCCAGCAGGTCGGGGGCCAATAATTCACCCCTCCACTCT.

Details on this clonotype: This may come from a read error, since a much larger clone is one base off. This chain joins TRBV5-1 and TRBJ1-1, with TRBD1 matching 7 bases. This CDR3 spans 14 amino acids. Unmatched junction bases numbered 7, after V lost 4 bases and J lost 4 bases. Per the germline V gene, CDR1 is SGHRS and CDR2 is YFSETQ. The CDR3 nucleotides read TGCGCCAGCAGCAGATCGACAGGGATCACTGAAGCTTTCTTT. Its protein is CASSRSTGITEAFF.

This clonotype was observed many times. CDR3 sequence: CASSPGTSGVQGIQYF. CDR3 in DNA: TGTGCCAGCAGCCCCGGGACTAGCGGTGTGCAGGGCATTCAGTACTTC. The chain uses TRBV6-6 and TRBJ2-4; TRBD2 matches at 11 bases. Germline trimming cut 6 bases from V and 9 bases from J; bases unmatched to any gene: 13. The CDR3 extends over 16 amino acids. Germline V gene data show CDR1 as MNHNY and CDR2 as SVGAGI (reference sequence).

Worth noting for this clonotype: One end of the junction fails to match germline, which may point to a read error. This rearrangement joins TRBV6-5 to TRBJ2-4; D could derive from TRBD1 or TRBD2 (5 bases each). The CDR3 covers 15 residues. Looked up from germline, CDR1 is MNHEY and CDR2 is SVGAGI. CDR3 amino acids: CASGYDRWRPGPECF. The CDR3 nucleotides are TGTGCAAGCGGTTACGATCGGTGGCGCCCGGGACCAGAGTGCTTC.

The CDR3 sequence: CASSPGGQPQHF. The CDR3 coding sequence is TGTGCCAGCAGCCCAGGCGGGCAGCCCCAGCATTTT. The chain employs TRBV7-9 and TRBJ1-5; D gene unclear. This CDR3 has 12 amino acids. Trimming removed 5 bases at V and 7 bases at J, with 9 bases between. CDR1 SEHNR and CDR2 FQNEAQ come from the germline V gene (reference sequence).

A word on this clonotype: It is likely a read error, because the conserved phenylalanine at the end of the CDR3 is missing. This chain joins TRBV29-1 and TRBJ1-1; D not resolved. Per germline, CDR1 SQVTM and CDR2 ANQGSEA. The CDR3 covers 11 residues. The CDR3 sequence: CSASFYTGAFS. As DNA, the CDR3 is TGCAGCGCCTCTTTTTACACTGGAGCTTTCTCT.

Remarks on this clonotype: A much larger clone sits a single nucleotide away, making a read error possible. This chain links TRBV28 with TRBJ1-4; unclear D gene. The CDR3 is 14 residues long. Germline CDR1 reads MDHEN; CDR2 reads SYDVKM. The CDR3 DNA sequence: TGTGCCAACAGTTTATACAGTGGTGATGAAAAACTGTTTTTT. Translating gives CANSLYSGDEKLFF.

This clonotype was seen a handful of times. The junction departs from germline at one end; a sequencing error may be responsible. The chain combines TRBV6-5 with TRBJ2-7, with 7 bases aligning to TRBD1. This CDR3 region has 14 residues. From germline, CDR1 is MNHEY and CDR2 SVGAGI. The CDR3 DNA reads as TGTGCCAGCAATTACTCACAGGGGTCCTACGAGCAGTATTTC. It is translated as CASNYSQGSYEQYF.

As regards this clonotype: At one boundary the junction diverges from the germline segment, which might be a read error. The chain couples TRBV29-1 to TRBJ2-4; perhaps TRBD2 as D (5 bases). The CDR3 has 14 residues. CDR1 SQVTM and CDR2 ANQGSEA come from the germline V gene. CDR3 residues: CSVARSLWENIQYF. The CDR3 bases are TGTAGCGTAGCGAGGTCCCTCTGGGAAAACATTCAGTACTTC.

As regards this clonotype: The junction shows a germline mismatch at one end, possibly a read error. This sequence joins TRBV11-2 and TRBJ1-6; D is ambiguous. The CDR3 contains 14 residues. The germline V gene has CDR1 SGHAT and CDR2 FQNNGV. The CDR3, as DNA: TGTGCCAGCAGCTTAGGCGGTTATGGATCACCCCACCATTTT. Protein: CASSLGGYGSPHHF.

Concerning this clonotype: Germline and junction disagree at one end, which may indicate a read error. The CDR3 nucleotides are TGTGCCAGCGGACAGGGAGGGGTTCTCTCCTACGATCAGTACTTC. Its protein is CASGQGGVLSYDQYF. The rearrangement joins TRBV5-4 to TRBJ2-7; perhaps TRBD1 as D (8 bases). CDR1 is SGHNT, CDR2 YYREEE, per germline (reference sequence). The CDR3 has 15 amino acids.

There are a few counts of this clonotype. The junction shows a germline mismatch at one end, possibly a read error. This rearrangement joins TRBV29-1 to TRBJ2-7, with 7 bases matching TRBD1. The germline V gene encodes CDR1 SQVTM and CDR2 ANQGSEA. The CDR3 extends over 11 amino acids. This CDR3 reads CSAQGTIGQYF. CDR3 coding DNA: TGCAGCGCACAGGGGACCATAGGGCAGTATTTC.